Below, one TCR beta chain is given with its context. The antigen is not known. V shed 4 bases and J shed 2 bases, with 18 bases lying between them. Germline loops: CDR1 MDHEN, CDR2 SYDVKM. CDR3 length: 17 residues. Terminally differentiated effector memory CD45RA+ cells were left out of the naive CD8 fraction, which was CD45RO-negative and positively selected for CCR7. These data are taken from a study of shared clonotypes between healthy human individuals. Assay used: immunoSEQ multiplex PCR; TCRdb lists only in-frame clones, some missing. The profile shows about 2.1 million clones, under 95% of them singletons. Study-level results: Memory subsets generally showed lower estimated richness than naive subsets.

Sequencing was performed on naive CD8+ T cells from PBMCs. The sequence came from a man aged 18 to 35 in good health. Some clones in this sample may be carry-over from other donors' samples. The chain carries TRBV28 and TRBJ2-4; D possibly corresponds to TRBD2 (6 bases). In DNA, the CDR3 is TGTGCCAGCAGTTCCCATGGGGGGTGGATAACCAAAAACATTCAGTACTTC. Encoded protein: CASSSHGGWITKNIQYF. Together with reference TRBV28 and TRBJ2-4, the CDR3 gives the full variable domain: DVKVTQSSRYLVKRTGEKVFLECVQDMDHENMFWYRQDPGLGLRLIYFSYDVKMKEKGDIPEGYSVSREKKERFSLILESASTNQTSMYLCASSSHGGWITKNIQYFGAGTRLSVL.